What follows are 10 T cell receptor beta chains derived from one specimen sequenced in a study of blood T cell repertoires in COVID-19. Sequencing was performed with immunoSEQ multiplex PCR; in TCRdb, only in-frame clones are kept and a portion is missing. Of roughly 130,000 clones listed, 84% were seen once; the top ten hold under 10%. Specimen: peripheral blood. The source of these receptors is a man between 25 and 39 years old with COVID-19, enrolled during active disease.

This chain connects TRBV28 to TRBJ1-1, with D possibly matching TRBD1 (6 bases). The V gene's germline CDR1 is MDHEN and CDR2 SYDVKM. The ends were cut back, 9 bases at V and 4 bases at J, with 18 bases in the middle. The CDR3 has 14 amino acids. CDR3 DNA: TGTGCCAGTAACCCCGGGACAAGGGGCACTGAAGCTTTCTTT. Its protein product is CASNPGTRGTEAFF.

This clone was seen a handful of times. The chain has TRBV7-9 and TRBJ1-3; D ambiguous. The CDR3 contains 12 residues. CDR1 is SEHNR, CDR2 FQNEAQ, per germline (reference sequence). Trimming took 7 bases from V and 5 from J, leaving 9 bases between them. The CDR3 nucleotides read TGTGCCAGCACGCAGGCTCGAAACACCATATATTTT. Translated, it gives CASTQARNTIYF.

The gene calls are TRBV28 and TRBJ2-6, with TRBD1 matching over 8 bases. The ends lost 2 bases at V and 4 bases at J; junction bases unmatched: 1. This CDR3 is built from 15 residues. Germline V gene data show CDR1 as MDHEN and CDR2 as SYDVKM. The CDR3 DNA sequence: TGTGCCAGCAGTTTACAGGGGGCGGGGGCCAACGTCCTGACTTTC. It translates to CASSLQGAGANVLTF. Full variable domain (remainder filled in from reference TRBV28 and TRBJ2-6): DVKVTQSSRYLVKRTGEKVFLECVQDMDHENMFWYRQDPGLGLRLIYFSYDVKMKEKGDIPEGYSVSREKKERFSLILESASTNQTSMYLCASSLQGAGANVLTFGAGSRLTVL.

For this clone: The same CDR3 also results from other DNA sequences found in this sample. The chain joins TRBV2 to TRBJ2-5, with TRBD1 identical over 7 bases. Germline loops: CDR1 SNHLY, CDR2 FYNNEI. This CDR3 contains 12 residues. V gave up 6 bases and J gave up 5 bases; unmatched junction bases: 3. The CDR3 sequence is CASSSRGETQYF. The CDR3 bases are TGTGCCAGCAGCAGCAGGGGGGAGACCCAGTACTTC.

The chain has TRBV2 and TRBJ2-3; D perhaps matches TRBD1 (5 bases). In germline, CDR1 is SNHLY, CDR2 FYNNEI. This CDR3 contains 13 residues. V lost 7 bases and J 1 base, leaving 9 bases between the germline ends. For the CDR3, the DNA is TGTGCCAGCAAGGGGCCGGGCACAGATACGCAGTATTTT. This encodes CASKGPGTDTQYF.

The chain links TRBV14 to TRBJ2-2; no clear D. Germline CDR1 and CDR2: SGHDN and FVKESK. The V and J ends lost 8 bases and 5 bases respectively, with 21 bases between them. The CDR3 runs 16 residues. CDR3 region: CASRSGAMYATGELFF. Here the CDR3 DNA reads TGTGCCAGCCGGTCGGGTGCAATGTATGCGACCGGGGAGCTGTTTTTT.

This chain joins TRBV11-2 and TRBJ1-1; 11 positions match TRBD1. This CDR3 comprises 14 residues. Germline assignment: CDR1 SGHAT and CDR2 FQNNGV. V shed 1 base and J 7 bases; nucleotides not matched to a gene: 2. CDR3 in amino acids: CASSLGTGGVEAFF. CDR3 in DNA: TGTGCCAGCAGCTTAGGGACAGGGGGCGTTGAAGCTTTCTTT.

The rearrangement joins TRBV6-5 to TRBJ2-3; D might be TRBD2 (6 bases). Germline V gene sequence: CDR1 MNHEY, CDR2 SVGAGI. The CDR3 covers 14 residues. V was trimmed by 6 bases and J by 6 bases, leaving 16 bases between them. CDR3 DNA: TGTGCCAGCAGCCTGAACCCACGGGGGGATACGCAGTATTTT. It specifies CASSLNPRGDTQYF.

This clone showed up just a few times. CDR3 sequence: CASSFLGTLSGRTEAFF. CDR3 nucleotide sequence: TGTGCCAGCAGTTTTCTCGGGACACTTTCGGGAAGAACTGAAGCTTTCTTT. The J gene is TRBJ1-1, the V gene TRBV28; D is perhaps TRBD1 (6 bases). CDR3 length: 17 residues. Trimming pared 3 bases from V and 5 bases from J, leaving 22 bases between. In germline, CDR1 is MDHEN, CDR2 SYDVKM.

The sample holds one count of this clone. V is TRBV29-1 and J is TRBJ1-1; D uncertain. V was cut by 4 bases and J by 0 bases, with 15 bases left in between. There are 15 residues in the CDR3. Germline loops: CDR1 SQVTM, CDR2 ANQGSEA. The CDR3 loop is CSVGARQGMNTEAFF. CDR3 bases: TGCAGCGTTGGCGCCAGGCAAGGAATGAACACTGAAGCTTTCTTT.